The 17 T cell receptor beta chains listed next were all sequenced from one sample in a study of neurological immune-mediated disorders. TCRdb analysed the 5' RACE reads with MiXCR anew, one entry per CDR3 protein. The sample holds some 120,000 distinct CDR3 sequences, about 3.4% seen once. The sample comprised PBMCs. All receptors come from a woman aged 25 to 45 with multiple sclerosis.

V and J are TRBV6-6 and TRBJ2-2; no firm D call. Germline V gene data show CDR1 as MNHNY and CDR2 as SVGAGI (reference sequence). This CDR3 spans 13 amino acids. V was shortened by 1 base and J by 5 bases, with 5 bases between the two germline ends. Here the CDR3 DNA reads TGTGCCAGCAGTTACTTCGGGACCGGGGAGCTGTTTTTT. It is translated as CASSYFGTGELFF.

This clonotype appeared many times. The chain is built from TRBV10-3 and TRBJ1-1; D gene unclear. Deletions cut 4 bases from V and 5 bases from J, with 14 bases between. This CDR3 spans 14 amino acids. Germline V lookup: CDR1 ENHRY, CDR2 SYGVKD. This CDR3 is CAISATLDGTEAFF. Written as DNA, the CDR3 is TGTGCCATCAGTGCGACCCTGGACGGGACTGAAGCTTTCTTT.

This clonotype was counted at least ten times. V usage is TRBV10-3 and J usage is TRBJ1-5; D ambiguous. CDR3 length equals 14 residues. The germline CDR1 and CDR2 sequences are ENHRY and SYGVKD. V lost 6 bases and J lost 9, with 18 bases in between. CDR3 region: CAIRVFWGDRPQHF. CDR3 DNA: TGTGCCATCAGAGTTTTTTGGGGTGACCGGCCCCAGCATTTT.

This clonotype has a count of ten or more. The chain links TRBV5-1 to TRBJ2-2; TRBD2 matches 8 bases. Germline assignment: CDR1 SGHRS and CDR2 YFSETQ. The CDR3 totals 17 residues. V dropped 0 bases and J dropped 1; count of bases not matched to a gene: 5. The CDR3 region is CASSLGRLAGNTGELFF. The CDR3 DNA follows: TGCGCCAGCAGCTTGGGCCGGCTAGCGGGGAACACCGGGGAGCTGTTTTTT.

This clonotype appeared many times. This chain connects TRBV5-1 to TRBJ2-4; 15 bases map to TRBD2. Germline V gene data show CDR1 as SGHRS and CDR2 as YFSETQ. This CDR3 comprises 19 residues. V shed 4 bases and J 0 bases; nucleotides not matched to a gene: 8. The CDR3 here is CASSQGTSGGNLAKNIQYF. The CDR3 coding sequence is TGCGCCAGCAGCCAAGGGACTAGCGGGGGGAACCTAGCCAAAAACATTCAGTACTTC. The full variable domain, completed using reference TRBV5-1 and TRBJ2-4, is KAGVTQTPRYLIKTRGQQVTLSCSPISGHRSVSWYQQTPGQGLQFLFEYFSETQRNKGNFPGRFSGRQFSNSRSEMNVSTLELGDSALYLCASSQGTSGGNLAKNIQYFGAGTRLSVL.

Ten or more counts support this clonotype. V gene TRBV5-1 combines with J gene TRBJ1-2; D is uncertain. Germline V lookup: CDR1 SGHRS, CDR2 YFSETQ. Trimming shortened V by 5 bases and J by 0 bases, and 14 bases separated the two germline ends. The CDR3 loop spans 15 amino acids. CDR3 region: CASRPELRANYGYTF. As DNA, the CDR3 is TGCGCCAGCAGGCCGGAGCTACGAGCTAACTATGGCTACACCTTC.

This clonotype was detected ten times or more. The chain employs TRBV14 and TRBJ1-1; D unclear. With 4 bases removed from V and 5 bases from J, the gap between germline ends came to 14 bases. Germline CDR1 reads SGHDN; CDR2 reads FVKESK. This CDR3 contains 14 residues. CDR3 DNA sequence: TGTGCCAGCAGCCTTCTACACAGTAGAACTGAAGCTTTCTTT. Translation: CASSLLHSRTEAFF.

This clonotype occurred many times. The rearrangement joins TRBV12-3 or TRBV12-4 to TRBJ1-1; tentative D call: TRBD1 (6 bases). V lost 3 bases, J lost 5 bases, and 13 bases lay in between. The CDR3 spans 14 residues. The CDR3 protein is CASSLGGPGTEAFF. The CDR3, as DNA: TGTGCCAGCAGTTTGGGGGGGCCGGGGACTGAAGCTTTCTTT.

This clonotype was seen a few times. V is TRBV6-4 and J is TRBJ2-1, with 8 bases fitting TRBD2. The germline V gene encodes CDR1 MRHNA and CDR2 SNTAGT. The CDR3 loop spans 16 amino acids. The V and J ends lost 2 bases and 7 bases, in that order; junction bases with no gene match: 10. The CDR3 nucleotides are TGTGCCAGCAGTGACAGTTCGTTAGCGGGGCCTAATGAGCAGTTCTTC. Protein sequence: CASSDSSLAGPNEQFF.

The table lists this clonotype with many counts. J is TRBJ1-1 and V is TRBV5-1, with D possibly TRBD1 on 6 matching bases. The germline V and J ends were trimmed by 3 bases and 0 bases, with 9 bases remaining between them. The CDR3 is 14 residues long. CDR1 is SGHRS, CDR2 YFSETQ, per germline. The CDR3 nucleotides read TGCGCCAGCAGCTGGAACAGGGTGAACACTGAAGCTTTCTTT. Translated, it gives CASSWNRVNTEAFF.

This clonotype appeared many times. The chain combines TRBV20-1 with TRBJ2-1, with D possibly being TRBD1 or TRBD2 (6 bases each). This CDR3 contains 16 residues. The germline gives CDR1 DFQATT, CDR2 SNEGSKA (reference sequence). The V and J ends lost 1 base and 4 bases respectively, with 17 bases between them. The CDR3 here is CSARVRGTSRYNEQFF. The CDR3 region has the DNA TGCAGTGCTAGAGTCCGCGGGACATCTAGATACAATGAGCAGTTCTTC.

This clonotype showed up many times. The rearrangement joins TRBV5-1 to TRBJ2-7; perhaps TRBD2 as D (6 bases). The CDR3 has 14 residues. V lost 4 bases to trimming and J lost 2 bases, with 13 bases between them. Germline values: CDR1 SGHRS, CDR2 YFSETQ. CDR3 protein: CASSRGTAAYEQYF. The CDR3 bases are TGCGCCAGCAGCCGCGGGACGGCTGCCTACGAGCAGTACTTC.

Ten or more counts support this clonotype. This rearrangement joins TRBV4-3 to TRBJ1-2; D unresolved. This CDR3 spans 16 amino acids. Trimming stripped 0 bases from V and 6 bases from J, with 17 bases between. CDR1 is LGHNA and CDR2 is YSLEER in the germline V gene. The CDR3 DNA reads TGCGCCAGCAGCCAAGATCGTATAGGAAACGGCCATGGCTACACCTTC. This sequence encodes CASSQDRIGNGHGYTF.

CDR3 DNA: TGTGCCAGCAGCCCCAGCGGGACTCCCGAGCAGTACTTC. This translates into CASSPSGTPEQYF. The chain joins TRBV5-6 to TRBJ2-7, with 7 bases identical to TRBD2. The V segment lost 4 bases and the J segment 6 bases; nucleotides outside the gene matches: 7. Germline lookup yields CDR1 SGHDT and CDR2 YYEEEE. This CDR3 is 13 amino acids long.

The sample holds many counts of this clonotype. The chain joins TRBV3-1 to TRBJ1-2; TRBD1 is a possible D gene (5 bases). The germline V gene encodes CDR1 LGHDT and CDR2 YNNKEL (reference sequence). The CDR3 spans 13 residues. Trimming removed 4 bases from V and 7 bases from J, with 13 bases in between. The CDR3 here is CASSPGTRGGYTF. The CDR3 bases are TGTGCCAGCAGCCCCGGGACCCGTGGTGGCTACACCTTC.

This clonotype was recorded at least ten times. This chain uses TRBV12-3 or TRBV12-4 with TRBJ2-1, with 11 nucleotides matching TRBD2. The CDR3 contains 14 residues. Losses at the gene ends were 4 bases for V and 10 bases for J; bases not matched to a gene: 6. The CDR3 nucleotides are TGTGCCAGCAGTTATAGCGGGAGGGCCGGGGAGCAGTTCTTC. Protein sequence: CASSYSGRAGEQFF.

To note about this clonotype: Being one base from a much bigger clone, this may be a read error. The chain has TRBV6-2 or TRBV6-3 and TRBJ2-5, with D perhaps matching TRBD2 (6 bases). This CDR3 is built from 12 residues. Germline V lookup: CDR1 MNHEY, CDR2 SVGEGT. The CDR3 loop reads CDSETGVKTQYF. Written as DNA, the CDR3 is TGTGACAGCGAAACGGGGGTGAAGACCCAGTACTTC.